This T cell receptor beta chain emerged from a study of beta chain features in type 1 diabetes. The ends lost 1 base at V and 7 bases at J; junction bases unmatched: 2. The CDR3 consists of 14 residues. CDR1 and CDR2 from the germline V gene are LGHNA and YNFKEQ. Expressed TCRB transcripts were sequenced because the isolated RNA had all been reverse transcribed beforehand. Profiling relied on immunoSEQ multiplex PCR, and the TCRdb table lists in-frame clones only, not all of them. Among roughly 130,000 clones listed, around a tenth were seen once. The TCR sequence derives from a man in his late teens or twenties in good health. The material sequenced was central memory CD4+ T cells from blood. The V call is TRBV4-2, the J call TRBJ2-2; 8 bases fit TRBD1. The CDR3 sequence is CASSQAGGDGELFF. CDR3 bases: TGTGCCAGCAGCCAAGCAGGGGGCGACGGGGAGCTGTTTTTT.